One T cell receptor (beta chain) is described in this entry. The antigen is unknown. The data stem from a study of cytomegalovirus exposure and HLA in healthy donors. Whole-study findings and limits: HLA allele associations emerged for around 15,000 TCR beta sequences in a later analysis, at 0.05 false discovery rate. There were reportedly fewer N-insertions in an Asian-associated ancestry cluster than the roughly 700-donor mean, in a later analysis.

PCR was performed using 60 Vbeta and 13 Jbeta primers. Methods used by the authors: The count from a later analysis was tens of millions of unique TCR beta chains, about 9.9 million of them shared. The assay was immunoSEQ multiplex PCR, and TCRdb's table has in-frame clones only and misses some. V, J and clone size are those of that table, while D and trimming were read from the DNA. The sample has fewer than 200,000 clones, 77% seen once. This CDR3 contains 16 residues. V lost 6 bases, J lost 2 bases, and 20 bases lay in between. CDR1 is SGHTS and CDR2 is YDEGEE in the germline V gene. This sequence originates from a woman aged 40 to 55 in good health and CMV-seropositive. This sequence joins TRBV5-8 and TRBJ2-5, with D perhaps matching TRBD2 (9 bases). Sequencing input: PBMCs. The CDR3 protein is CASTRGRGGRQETQYF. The CDR3 DNA reads as TGTGCCAGCACCAGGGGGCGGGGGGGCCGACAAGAGACCCAGTACTTC. Using reference TRBV5-8 and TRBJ2-5 for the parts outside the CDR3, the full variable domain is EAGVTQSPTHLIKTRGQQATLRCSPISGHTSVYWYQQALGLGLQFLLWYDEGEERNRGNFPPRFSGRQFPNYSSELNVNALELEDSALYLCASTRGRGGRQETQYFGPGTRLLVL.